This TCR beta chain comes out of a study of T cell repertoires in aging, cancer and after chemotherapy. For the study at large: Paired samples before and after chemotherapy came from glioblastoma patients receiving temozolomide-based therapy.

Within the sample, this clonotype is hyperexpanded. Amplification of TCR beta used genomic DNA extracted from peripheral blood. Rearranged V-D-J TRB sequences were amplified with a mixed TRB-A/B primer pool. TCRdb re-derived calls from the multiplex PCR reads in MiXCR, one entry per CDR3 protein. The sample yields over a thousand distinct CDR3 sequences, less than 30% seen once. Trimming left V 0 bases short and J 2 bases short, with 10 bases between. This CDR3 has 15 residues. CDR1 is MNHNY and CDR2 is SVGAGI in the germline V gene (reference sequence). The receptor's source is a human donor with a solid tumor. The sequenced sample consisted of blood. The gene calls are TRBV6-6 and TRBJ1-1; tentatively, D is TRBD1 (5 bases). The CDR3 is CASSYSGQTNTEAFF. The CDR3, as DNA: TGTGCCAGCAGTTACTCGGGGCAGACCAACACTGAAGCTTTCTTT.